The present TCR beta chain was sequenced within a study of blood T cell repertoires in COVID-19. Per the original methods: Estimation of nucleated cell counts relied on the amplification of reference gene primers. Produced via immunoSEQ multiplex PCR; TCRdb's table is partial and in-frame only. That table supplies the V and J calls and clone size; D and trimming were determined from the DNA. The sample lists under 250,000 clones, 75% to 85% seen once, with 5.5% to 7% in the top ten. The CDR3 contains 20 residues. The clonotype comes from a woman aged 40 to 50 with COVID-19, enrolled during active disease. Sequenced input: peripheral blood. V is TRBV21-1 and J is TRBJ2-3; no DNA check was done on the table's D call, TRBD2. TRBV21-1 has pseudogene status. The CDR3 DNA is TGTGCCAGCAGCGCCCGGGCTAGCGGGGGGGCCGGTGACGGCACAGATACGCAGTATTTT. It translates to CASSARASGGAGDGTDTQYF.